The present T cell receptor (beta chain) was sequenced within a study of T-cell reconstitution after alpha-beta-depleted transplantation in children. Study-wide results and caveats: It was surviving recipient T cells and thymic progenitors that gave some patients high TCRbeta diversity at day 60. A year post-transplant, T-cell counts and diversity derived mostly from newly produced T cells. The origin of alpha-beta T cells about two months after transplant was reportedly several hundred expanded graft clones.

Construction of the TCRbeta library involved unique molecular identifiers. TCRdb passed the PCR reads through MiXCR, listing each CDR3 protein once. The data hold about 420,000 distinct CDR3 sequences, with around 15% observed a single time. This clonotype has just a few counts. Its antigen is as yet unknown. V shed 5 bases and J shed 3 bases, with 24 bases lying between them. Germline CDR1 reads SGHRS; CDR2 reads YFSETQ. The CDR3 covers 17 residues. This rearrangement joins TRBV5-1 to TRBJ2-7; tentatively, D is TRBD2 (5 bases). The sample was PBMCs, mostly from graft donor cells, taken 360 days after TCRalphabeta/CD19-depleted stem cell transplant. The clonotype was recovered from a boy in the first two years of life who had a stem cell transplant for Wiskott-Aldrich syndrome, so the T cells may come from the graft donor. CDR3 residues: CASSPKMRPSEDYEQYF. CDR3 DNA: TGCGCCAGCAGTCCCAAAATGAGACCGTCGGAGGACTACGAGCAGTACTTC.